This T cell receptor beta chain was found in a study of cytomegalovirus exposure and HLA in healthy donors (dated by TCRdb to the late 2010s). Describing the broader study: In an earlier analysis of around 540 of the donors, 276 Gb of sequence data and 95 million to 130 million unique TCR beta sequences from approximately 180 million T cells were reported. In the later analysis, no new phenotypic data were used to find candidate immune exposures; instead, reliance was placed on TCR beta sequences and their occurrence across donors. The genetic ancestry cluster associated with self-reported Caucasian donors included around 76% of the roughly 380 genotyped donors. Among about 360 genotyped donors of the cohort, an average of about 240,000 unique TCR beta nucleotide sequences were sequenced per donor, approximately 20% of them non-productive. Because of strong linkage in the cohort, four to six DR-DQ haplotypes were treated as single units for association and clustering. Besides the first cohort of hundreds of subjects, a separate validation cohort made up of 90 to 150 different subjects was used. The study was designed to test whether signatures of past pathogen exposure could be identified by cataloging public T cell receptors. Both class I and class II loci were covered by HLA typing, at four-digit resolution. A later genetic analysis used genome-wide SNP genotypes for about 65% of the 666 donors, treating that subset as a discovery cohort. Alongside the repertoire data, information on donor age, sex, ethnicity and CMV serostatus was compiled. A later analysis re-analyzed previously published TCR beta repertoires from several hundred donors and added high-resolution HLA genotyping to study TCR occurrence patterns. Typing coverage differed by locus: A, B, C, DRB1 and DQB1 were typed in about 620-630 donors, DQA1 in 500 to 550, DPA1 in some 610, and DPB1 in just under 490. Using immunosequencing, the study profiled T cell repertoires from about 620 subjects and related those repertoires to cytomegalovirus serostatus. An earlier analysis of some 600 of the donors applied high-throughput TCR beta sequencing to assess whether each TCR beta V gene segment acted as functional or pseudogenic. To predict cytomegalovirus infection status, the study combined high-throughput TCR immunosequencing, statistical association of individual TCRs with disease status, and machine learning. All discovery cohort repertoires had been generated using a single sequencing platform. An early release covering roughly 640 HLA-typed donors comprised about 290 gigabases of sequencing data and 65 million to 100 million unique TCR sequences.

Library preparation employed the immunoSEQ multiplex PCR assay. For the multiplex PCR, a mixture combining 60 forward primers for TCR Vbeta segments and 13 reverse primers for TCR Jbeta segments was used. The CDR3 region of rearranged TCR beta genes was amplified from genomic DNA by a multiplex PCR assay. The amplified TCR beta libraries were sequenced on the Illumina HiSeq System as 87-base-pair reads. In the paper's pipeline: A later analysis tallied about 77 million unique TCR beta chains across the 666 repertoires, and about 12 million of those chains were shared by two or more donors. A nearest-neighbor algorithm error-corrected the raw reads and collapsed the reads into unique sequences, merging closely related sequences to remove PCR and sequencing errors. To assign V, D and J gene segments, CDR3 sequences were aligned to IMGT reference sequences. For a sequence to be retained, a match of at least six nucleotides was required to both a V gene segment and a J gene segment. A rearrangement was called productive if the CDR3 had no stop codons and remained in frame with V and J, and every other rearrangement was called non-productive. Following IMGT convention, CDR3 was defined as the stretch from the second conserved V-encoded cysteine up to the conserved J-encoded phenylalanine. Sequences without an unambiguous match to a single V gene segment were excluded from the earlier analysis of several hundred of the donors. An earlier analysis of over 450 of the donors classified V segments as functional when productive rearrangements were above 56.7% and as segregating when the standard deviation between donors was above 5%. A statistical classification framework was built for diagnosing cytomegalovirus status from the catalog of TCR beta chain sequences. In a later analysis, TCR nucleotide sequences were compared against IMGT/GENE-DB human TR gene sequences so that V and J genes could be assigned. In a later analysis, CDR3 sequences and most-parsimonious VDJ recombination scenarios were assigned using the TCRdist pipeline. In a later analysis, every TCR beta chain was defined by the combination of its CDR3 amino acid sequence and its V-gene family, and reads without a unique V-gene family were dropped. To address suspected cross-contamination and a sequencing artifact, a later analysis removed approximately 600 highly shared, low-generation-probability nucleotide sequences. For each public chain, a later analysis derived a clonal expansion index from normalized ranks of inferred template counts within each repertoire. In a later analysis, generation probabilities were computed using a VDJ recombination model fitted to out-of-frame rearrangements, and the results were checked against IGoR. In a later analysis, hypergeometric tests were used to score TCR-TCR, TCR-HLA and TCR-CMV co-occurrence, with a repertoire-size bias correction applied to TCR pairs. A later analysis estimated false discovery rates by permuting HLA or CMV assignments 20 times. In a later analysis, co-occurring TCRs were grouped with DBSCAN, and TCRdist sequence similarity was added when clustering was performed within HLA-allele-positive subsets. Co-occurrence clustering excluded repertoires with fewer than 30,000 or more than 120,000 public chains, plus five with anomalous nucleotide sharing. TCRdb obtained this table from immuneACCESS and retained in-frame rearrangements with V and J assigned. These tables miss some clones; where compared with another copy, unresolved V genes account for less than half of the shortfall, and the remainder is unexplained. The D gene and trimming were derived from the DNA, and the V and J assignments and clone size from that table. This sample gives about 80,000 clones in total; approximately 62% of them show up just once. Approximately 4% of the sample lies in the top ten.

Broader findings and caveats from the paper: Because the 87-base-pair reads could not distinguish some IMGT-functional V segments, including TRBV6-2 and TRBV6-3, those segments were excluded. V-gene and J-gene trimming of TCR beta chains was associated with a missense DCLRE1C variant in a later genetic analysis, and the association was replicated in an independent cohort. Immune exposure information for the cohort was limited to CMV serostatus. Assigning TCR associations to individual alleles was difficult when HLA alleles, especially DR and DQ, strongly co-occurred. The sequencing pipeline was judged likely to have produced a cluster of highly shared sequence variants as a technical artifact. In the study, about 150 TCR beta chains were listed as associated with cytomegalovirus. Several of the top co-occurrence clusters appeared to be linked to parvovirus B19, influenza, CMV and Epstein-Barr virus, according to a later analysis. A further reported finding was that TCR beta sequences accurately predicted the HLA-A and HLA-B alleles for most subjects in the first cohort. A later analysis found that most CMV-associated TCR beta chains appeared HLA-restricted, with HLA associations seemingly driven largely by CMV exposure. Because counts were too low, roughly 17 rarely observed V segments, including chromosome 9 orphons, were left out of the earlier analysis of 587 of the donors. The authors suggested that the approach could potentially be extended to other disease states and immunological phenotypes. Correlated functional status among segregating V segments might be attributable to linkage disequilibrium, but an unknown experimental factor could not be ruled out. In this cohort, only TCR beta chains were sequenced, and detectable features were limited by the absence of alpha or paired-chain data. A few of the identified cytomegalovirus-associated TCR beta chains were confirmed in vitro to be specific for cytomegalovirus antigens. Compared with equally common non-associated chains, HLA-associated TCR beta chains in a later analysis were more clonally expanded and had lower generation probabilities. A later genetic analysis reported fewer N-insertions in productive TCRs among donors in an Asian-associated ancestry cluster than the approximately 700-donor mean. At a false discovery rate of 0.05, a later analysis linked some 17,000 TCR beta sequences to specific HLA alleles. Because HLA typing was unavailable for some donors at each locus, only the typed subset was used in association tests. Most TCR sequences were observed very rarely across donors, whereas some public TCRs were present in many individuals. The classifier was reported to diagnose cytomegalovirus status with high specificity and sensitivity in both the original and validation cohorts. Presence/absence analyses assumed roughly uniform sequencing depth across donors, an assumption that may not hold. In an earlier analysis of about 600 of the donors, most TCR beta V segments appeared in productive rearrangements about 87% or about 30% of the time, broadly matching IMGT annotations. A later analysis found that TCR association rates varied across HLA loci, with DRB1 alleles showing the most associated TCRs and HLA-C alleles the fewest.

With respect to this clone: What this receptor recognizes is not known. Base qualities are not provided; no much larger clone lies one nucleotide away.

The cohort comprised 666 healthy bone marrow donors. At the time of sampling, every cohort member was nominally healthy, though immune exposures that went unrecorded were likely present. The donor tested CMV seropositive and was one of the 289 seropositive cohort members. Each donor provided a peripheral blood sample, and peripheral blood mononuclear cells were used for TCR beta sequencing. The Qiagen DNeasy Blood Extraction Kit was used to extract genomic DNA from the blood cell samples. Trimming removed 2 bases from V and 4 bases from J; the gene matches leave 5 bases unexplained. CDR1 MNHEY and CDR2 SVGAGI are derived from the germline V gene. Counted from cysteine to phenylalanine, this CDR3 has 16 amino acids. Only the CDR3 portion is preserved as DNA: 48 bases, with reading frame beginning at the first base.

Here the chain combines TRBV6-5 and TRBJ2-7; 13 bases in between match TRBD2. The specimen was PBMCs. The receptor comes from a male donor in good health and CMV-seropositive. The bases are TGTGCCAGCAGTTACCGGACTAGCGGGGGCCCTTACGAGCAGTACTTC. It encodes CASSYRTSGGPYEQYF.